The rows below give T cell receptor beta chains drawn from one sample of a study of PD-1 blockade in mismatch repair-deficient tumors. Measured with immunoSEQ multiplex PCR; TCRdb has only the in-frame clones, and not every one. The repertoire has tens of thousands of clones, 81% of them found once; the top ten carry just over 2.5%. The sequencing here drew on peripheral blood, taken 12 weeks after starting pembrolizumab. These receptors all stem from an adult with mismatch repair-deficient cancer. Both conserved end residues are part of each CDR3. The D gene is left open where the match is weak. Clone size is not always given. Where it is, it says once, few, many or a class for expanded clones.

>TRBV4-2|TRBD2|19|TRBJ2-2|.
CASSPPAGTSGSGTGELFF
TGTGCCAGCAGCCCACCTGCCGGGACTAGCGGGAGCGGGACCGGGGAGCTGTTTTTT
>TRBV27|TRBD1|19|TRBJ1-5|.
CASSQWTGSGAPSNQPQHF
TGTGCCAGCAGTCAATGGACAGGGTCTGGAGCCCCTAGCAATCAGCCCCAGCATTTT
>TRBV11-2|TRBD2|18|TRBJ2-1|.
CASSSEYQLAGGTNEQFF
TGTGCCAGCAGCTCAGAATACCAACTAGCGGGAGGGACCAATGAGCAGTTCTTC
>TRBV18|TRBD1|16|TRBJ1-2|.
CASSPLGTGNNYGYTF
TGTGCCAGCTCTCCCCTGGGGACAGGGAACAACTATGGCTACACCTTC
>TRBV19|.|13|TRBJ2-3|once
CASRRTSGDTQYF
TGTGCCAGTAGAAGGACGAGCGGTGATACGCAGTATTTT
>TRBV11-3|.|17|TRBJ2-2|.
CASSLASRTANTGELFF
TGTGCCAGCAGCTTAGCAAGCCGGACAGCGAACACCGGGGAGCTGTTTTTT
>TRBV29-1|TRBD2|16|TRBJ2-1|.
CSVYAGRANSYNEQFF
TGCAGCGTGTACGCAGGGAGGGCCAATTCCTACAATGAGCAGTTCTTC
>TRBV5-1|.|13|TRBJ1-1|.
CASSLIQNTEAFF
TGCGCCAGCAGCTTAATCCAGAACACTGAAGCTTTCTTT
>TRBV6-6|.|13|TRBJ1-1|.
CASRSGEHTEAFF
TGTGCCAGCCGCAGCGGGGAACACACTGAAGCTTTCTTT
>TRBV7-9|TRBD1|13|TRBJ2-7|few
CATLGTGWREQYF
TGTGCCACGCTGGGGACAGGGTGGCGCGAGCAGTACTTC
>TRBV7-9|TRBD2|14|TRBJ2-1|.
CARIAGDSYNEQFF
TGTGCCAGGATAGCGGGAGACTCCTACAATGAGCAGTTCTTC
>TRBV5-6|.|15|TRBJ2-1|once
CASSSAWTAYNEQFF
TGTGCCAGCAGTTCCGCCTGGACAGCCTACAATGAGCAGTTCTTC
>TRBV15|.|17|TRBJ1-1|.
CATSRYPGFSANTEAFF
TGTGCCACCAGCAGATATCCGGGTTTCTCGGCGAACACTGAAGCTTTCTTT
>TRBV30|.|15|TRBJ2-3|.
CAWSVGRGGTDTQYF
TGTGCCTGGAGTGTAGGGAGAGGGGGCACAGATACGCAGTATTTT
>TRBV11-2|.|16|TRBJ2-2|.
CASSLGGMENTGELFF
TGTGCCAGCAGCTTAGGGGGCATGGAGAACACCGGGGAGCTGTTTTTT
>TRBV6-1|TRBD2|15|TRBJ2-5|.
CASRGAGGRQETQYF
TGTGCCAGCAGGGGAGCGGGAGGGCGACAAGAGACCCAGTACTTC
>TRBV2|TRBD2|14|TRBJ2-1|.
CASSALAGYNEQFF
TGTGCCAGCAGTGCCCTAGCGGGATACAATGAGCAGTTCTTC
>TRBV9|.|16|TRBJ1-1|.
CASSVEVDGWNTEAFF
TGTGCCAGCAGCGTAGAAGTCGATGGGTGGAACACTGAAGCTTTCTTT
>TRBV13|TRBD1|15|TRBJ2-7|.
CASSLYGTGFNEQYF
TGTGCCAGCAGCTTATACGGGACAGGGTTCAACGAGCAGTACTTC
>TRBV7-9|TRBD1|14|TRBJ2-5|.
CASSRATGQETQYF
TGTGCCAGCAGCCGAGCGACAGGGCAAGAGACCCAGTACTTC
>TRBV29-1|.|13|TRBJ1-5|.
CSVGLGRGQPQHF
TGCAGCGTTGGGCTCGGGCGGGGTCAGCCCCAGCATTTT
>TRBV2|.|13|TRBJ1-3|.
CASSTGLGNTIYF
TGTGCCAGCAGTACAGGGCTGGGAAACACCATATATTTT
>TRBV29-1|.|14|TRBJ2-7|.
CSVEVTEISYEQYF
TGCAGCGTTGAGGTTACAGAGATCTCCTACGAGCAGTACTTC
>TRBV7-2|.|15|TRBJ2-1|.
CASSSYPDGRNEQFF
TGTGCCAGCAGCTCCTACCCAGACGGGCGTAATGAGCAGTTCTTC
>TRBV29-1|TRBD1|13|TRBJ1-1|.
CSGGQVVNTEAFF
TGCAGCGGGGGACAGGTTGTGAACACTGAAGCTTTCTTT
>TRBV11-2|TRBD2|15|TRBJ2-7|.
CASSLRSAGGGEQYF
TGTGCCAGCAGCCTCCGGTCAGCGGGAGGAGGCGAGCAGTACTTC
>TRBV6-1|TRBD2|16|TRBJ2-5|.
CASSEWASGSGETQYF
TGTGCCAGCAGTGAATGGGCTAGCGGGAGTGGGGAGACCCAGTACTTC
>TRBV10-1|TRBD2|17|TRBJ2-1|.
CASTLAANASSYNEQFF
TGCGCCAGCACCCTAGCGGCAAACGCGAGCTCCTACAATGAGCAGTTCTTC
>TRBV5-4|.|14|TRBJ2-2|.
CASSSAANTGELFF
TGTGCCAGCAGCTCTGCAGCGAACACCGGGGAGCTGTTTTTT
>TRBV29-1|TRBD1|12|TRBJ1-2|many
CSVDRGSLGYTF
TGCAGCGTAGACAGGGGTTCATTAGGCTACACCTTC
>TRBV5-5|TRBD2|14|TRBJ2-7|.
CASENGRSSYEQYF
TGTGCCAGCGAAAACGGGAGGTCTTCCTACGAGCAGTACTTC
>TRBV5-1|TRBD1|14|TRBJ2-7|few
CASSWTGPLSEQYF
TGCGCCAGCAGCTGGACAGGACCCCTTTCCGAGCAGTACTTC
>TRBV11-2|.|17|TRBJ1-4|.
CASSLDREGRRIEKLFF
TGTGCCAGCAGCTTAGATAGGGAGGGGCGCCGGATTGAAAAACTGTTTTTT
>TRBV11-2|.|14|TRBJ2-7|.
CASRPGGVLYEQYF
TGTGCCAGCAGGCCAGGGGGGGTTTTGTACGAGCAGTACTTC
>TRBV25-1|TRBD2|15|TRBJ2-1|.
CASSEFRGRRNEQFF
TGTGCCAGCAGTGAATTTCGCGGGAGGAGGAATGAGCAGTTCTTC
>TRBV14|TRBD1|13|TRBJ2-7|.
CASSRQGAGEQYF
TGTGCCAGCAGCCGTCAGGGGGCTGGAGAGCAGTACTTC
>TRBV5-4|.|15|TRBJ1-1|.
CASNLDGRPNTEAFF
TGTGCCAGCAACCTGGACGGGCGACCGAACACTGAAGCTTTCTTT
>TRBV5-6|.|15|TRBJ2-3|once
CASSLSPSSTDTQYF
TGTGCCAGCAGCTTGTCCCCTAGCAGCACAGATACGCAGTATTTT
>TRBV5-1|TRBD2|17|TRBJ2-3|few
CASSQGGTSGSTDTQYF
TGCGCCAGCAGTCAGGGGGGGACTAGCGGGAGCACAGATACGCAGTATTTT
>TRBV5-8|.|18|TRBJ2-2|.
CASSSTPGRVINTGELFF
TGTGCCAGCAGCTCAACTCCGGGACGAGTGATTAACACCGGGGAGCTGTTTTTT
>TRBV6-6|.|15|TRBJ1-2|.
CASSYSQGINYGYTF
TGTGCCAGCAGTTACTCCCAGGGGATCAACTATGGCTACACCTTC
>TRBV10-2|.|12|TRBJ2-7|.
CASRQRMDEQYF
TGCGCCAGCAGACAGAGGATGGACGAGCAGTACTTC
>TRBV6-5|.|15|TRBJ1-5|.
CASSKGRGEGQPQHF
TGTGCCAGCAGCAAAGGAAGGGGGGAAGGTCAGCCCCAGCATTTT
>TRBV18|.|14|TRBJ1-5|.
CASSPRQENQPQHF
TGTGCCAGCTCACCCCGTCAAGAAAATCAGCCCCAGCATTTT
>TRBV19|.|13|TRBJ2-1|.
CASRRDSYNEQFF
TGTGCCAGTAGACGGGACTCCTACAATGAGCAGTTCTTC
>TRBV28|.|12|TRBJ2-7|.
CASSPPAREQYF
TGTGCCAGCAGTCCTCCTGCTAGAGAGCAGTACTTC